This T cell receptor beta chain is drawn from a study of blood T cell repertoires in COVID-19. All recovered Cohort 3 donors got two negative PCRs, got clearance, or saw symptom resolution. Measured with immunoSEQ multiplex PCR; TCRdb has only the in-frame clones, and not every one. This sample has fewer than 450,000 clones; around nine tenths occur once, and the top ten carry more than 0.95%. V was trimmed by 7 bases and J by 7 bases, leaving 16 bases between them. The CDR3 is 13 residues long. Sequenced sample: PBMCs or T cells enriched from blood (not recorded which). The clonotype comes from a woman aged 18-29 years who had recovered from COVID-19. The chain combines TRBV12-3 or TRBV12-4 with TRBJ1-2; TRBD1 is a possible D gene (5 bases). CDR3 residues: CASTLAGYGGYTF. CDR3 DNA: TGTGCCAGCACCCTGGCAGGGTACGGTGGCTACACCTTC.